Shown below are 27 T cell receptor beta chains from a single sample sequenced in a study of shared clonotypes between healthy human individuals. Produced via immunoSEQ multiplex PCR; TCRdb's table is partial and in-frame only. The sample includes roughly 700,000 clones, approximately 79% of them seen just once. What was sequenced was memory CD4+ T cells sorted from blood. Documented subset: CD45RA-negative fraction. The receptors were sampled from a woman aged 25 to 39 in good health.

This chain joins TRBV9 and TRBJ2-1, with D perhaps TRBD2 (5 bases). The V gene lost 3 bases and the J gene lost 8 bases, with 12 bases spanning the gap. Per the germline V gene, CDR1 is SGDLS and CDR2 is YYNGEE. This CDR3 has 13 amino acids. For the CDR3, the DNA is TGTGCCAGCAGCGAAACTAGGTACGATGAGCAGTTCTTC. This sequence encodes CASSETRYDEQFF.

This clone was detected many times. The V call is TRBV5-1, the J call TRBJ2-7, with D possibly matching TRBD1 (5 bases). Germline CDR1 reads SGHRS; CDR2 reads YFSETQ. This CDR3 comprises 17 residues. Deletions cut 3 bases from V and 2 bases from J, with 21 bases between. This CDR3 is CASSSTGDSLIAYEQYF. Written as DNA, the CDR3 is TGCGCCAGCAGCTCCACTGGAGACAGCCTCATCGCCTACGAGCAGTACTTC.

The chain carries TRBV11-2 and TRBJ1-1; D gene uncertain. The CDR3 spans 13 residues. Germline-derived CDR1 and CDR2 are SGHAT and FQNNGV. V was cut by 4 bases and J by 8 bases, with 14 bases left in between. CDR3 region: CASSSSRQSEAFF. The DNA for the CDR3 is TGTGCCAGCAGCTCCTCCCGACAATCAGAAGCTTTCTTT. Full variable domain (outside the CDR3, taken from reference TRBV11-2 and TRBJ1-1): EAGVAQSPRYKIIEKRQSVAFWCNPISGHATLYWYQQILGQGPKLLIQFQNNGVVDDSQLPKDRFSAERLKGVDSTLKIQPAKLEDSAVYLCASSSSRQSEAFFGQGTRLTVV.

The chain couples TRBV10-3 to TRBJ2-3; 7 bases align to TRBD2. V shed 4 bases and J 1 base; nucleotides not matched to a gene: 8. Germline V lookup: CDR1 ENHRY, CDR2 SYGVKD. The CDR3 runs to 16 residues. The CDR3, as DNA: TGTGCCATCAGTGCTTCGGGTAGCGGGCGCACAGATACGCAGTATTTT. Its translation: CAISASGSGRTDTQYF.

With respect to this clone: The junction departs from germline at one end; a sequencing error may be responsible. V is TRBV18 and J is TRBJ2-3; 9 bases fit TRBD1. Germline values: CDR1 KGHSH, CDR2 LQKENI. The CDR3 covers 18 residues. In nucleotides, the CDR3 is TGTGCCAGCTCACCGTTGGGACAGGGTTCATCTAGCACAGATACACAGTATTTT. It specifies CASSPLGQGSSSTDTQYF. Using reference TRBV18 and TRBJ2-3 for the parts outside the CDR3, the full variable domain is NAGVMQNPRHLVRRRGQEARLRCSPMKGHSHVYWYRQLPEEGLKFMVYLQKENIIDESGMPKERFSAEFPKEGPSILRIQQVVRGDSAAYFCASSPLGQGSSSTDTQYFGPGTRLTVL.

This clone is a singleton in its sample. The chain has TRBV7-2 and TRBJ2-5; D is unclear. Per the germline V gene, CDR1 is SGHTA and CDR2 is FQGNSA. CDR3 length: 14 amino acids. The V end lost 2 bases, the J end lost 5 bases, and 12 bases lay between the germline ends. DNA for the CDR3: TGTGCCAGCAGCTTAATCCGGGCCCGGGAGACCCAGTACTTC. It specifies CASSLIRARETQYF.

The V call is TRBV5-1, the J call TRBJ2-1, with no clear D. The V end lost 3 bases, the J end lost 5 bases, and 15 bases lay between the germline ends. Germline CDR1 is SGHRS and CDR2 is YFSETQ. The CDR3 is 15 residues long. CDR3 protein: CASSSLHLGNNEQFF. The CDR3, as DNA: TGCGCCAGCAGCTCCCTACACTTAGGGAACAATGAGCAGTTCTTC.

V and J are TRBV18 and TRBJ1-2; D is perhaps TRBD1 (5 bases). The germline CDR1 and CDR2 sequences are KGHSH and LQKENI. V was shortened by 5 bases and J by 6 bases, with 13 bases between the two germline ends. This CDR3 has 13 amino acids. The CDR3 DNA follows: TGTGCCAGCTCAACCCAGGGAGGGGATGGCTACACCTTC. Encoded protein: CASSTQGGDGYTF.

V usage is TRBV5-8 and J usage is TRBJ1-4; D gene unclear. From germline, CDR1 is SGHTS and CDR2 YDEGEE. CDR3 length equals 18 residues. The ends were cut back, 0 bases at V and 0 bases at J, with 15 bases in the middle. CDR3 in amino acids: CASSLVLGSAATNEKLFF. The CDR3 DNA is TGTGCCAGCAGCTTGGTCTTGGGGAGCGCAGCAACTAATGAAAAACTGTTTTTT. The full variable domain, in which reference TRBV5-8 and TRBJ1-4 provide the parts outside the CDR3, is EAGVTQSPTHLIKTRGQQATLRCSPISGHTSVYWYQQALGLGLQFLLWYDEGEERNRGNFPPRFSGRQFPNYSSELNVNALELEDSALYLCASSLVLGSAATNEKLFFGSGTQLSVL.

Remarks on this clone: Other DNA sequences of this sample code for an identical CDR3. The chain employs TRBV5-1 and TRBJ2-1; 7 bases agree with TRBD2. Germline loops: CDR1 SGHRS, CDR2 YFSETQ. V lost 1 base, J lost 4 bases, and 5 bases stayed unmatched. CDR3 length: 15 amino acids. The CDR3 is CASSLSGIGYNEQFF. The CDR3 bases are TGCGCCAGCAGCTTGAGCGGGATAGGTTACAATGAGCAGTTCTTC.

This clone was counted between two and nine times. The rearrangement uses TRBV6-1 and TRBJ1-5; TRBD1 matches at 8 bases. The CDR3 is made up of 13 amino acids. Germline CDR1 and CDR2: MNHNS and SASEGT. With V trimmed by 8 bases and J by 1 base, 1 base remained unmatched. CDR3 protein: CASRDRSNQPQHF. The CDR3 coding sequence is TGTGCCAGCCGGGACAGGAGCAATCAGCCCCAGCATTTT.

The chain employs TRBV19 and TRBJ2-3, with TRBD2 matching 9 bases. CDR1 is LNHDA and CDR2 is SQIVND in the germline V gene (reference sequence). The CDR3 sequence is 16 residues long. The V segment lost 3 bases and the J segment 0 bases; nucleotides outside the gene matches: 4. The CDR3 protein is CASSIGLAKSTDTQYF. CDR3 DNA sequence: TGTGCCAGTAGTATCGGACTAGCGAAGAGCACAGATACGCAGTATTTT.

The chain links TRBV11-2 to TRBJ2-1; 10 bases are a match to TRBD2. The CDR3 runs to 15 residues. V was clipped by 5 bases and J by 15 bases; unmatched bases: 16. CDR1 SGHAT and CDR2 FQNNGV come from the germline V gene. The CDR3, as DNA: TGTGCCAGCAGCCCGGGACTAGCGATAGGGGTCGATATGTTCTTC. Protein product: CASSPGLAIGVDMFF.

The chain links TRBV5-1 to TRBJ2-7, with 12 bases aligning to TRBD2. This CDR3 is built from 15 residues. CDR1 and CDR2 from the germline V gene are SGHRS and YFSETQ. V shed 4 bases and J 5 bases; nucleotides not matched to a gene: 7. CDR3 DNA: TGCGCCAGCAGCCGGCTAGCGGGAGGGGCCAACGAGCAGTACTTC. Protein sequence: CASSRLAGGANEQYF.

The chain joins TRBV11-3 to TRBJ2-5, with D unresolved. The CDR3 sequence is 12 residues long. Looked up from germline, CDR1 is SGHNT and CDR2 is YENEEA. The V and J ends lost 0 bases and 7 bases respectively, with 6 bases between them. For the CDR3, the DNA is TGTGCCAGCAGCTTAGATTCCGGGACCCAGTACTTC. Translation gives CASSLDSGTQYF.

Here the CDR3 DNA reads TGCGCCAGCAGCTGGAGTTCGGGCGAGTCTTACGAGCAGTACTTC. This translates into CASSWSSGESYEQYF. The genes are TRBV5-1 and TRBJ2-7; no clear D. Germline CDR1 reads SGHRS; CDR2 reads YFSETQ. Trimming took off 3 bases at V and 4 bases at J, with 17 bases between the two ends. This CDR3 is 15 amino acids long.

This rearrangement joins TRBV30 to TRBJ1-5; the D gene is possibly TRBD1 (5 bases). The V and J ends lost 2 bases and 2 bases respectively, with 13 bases between them. This CDR3 is 15 amino acids long. CDR1 is GTSNPN and CDR2 is SVGIG in the germline V gene (reference sequence). DNA of the CDR3: TGTGCCTGGAGTAAATCTGGGGCGGGCAATCAGCCCCAGCATTTT. Protein sequence: CAWSKSGAGNQPQHF.

This chain connects TRBV28 to TRBJ2-5; D possibly corresponds to TRBD1 (5 bases). Judging by the DNA end, TRBJ2-7 fits better; the J call may be wrong. Germline assignment: CDR1 MDHEN and CDR2 SYDVKM. This CDR3 contains 12 residues. CDR3 coding DNA: TGTGCCAGCAGTTTAGTGGACACCGAGCAGTACTTC. Protein sequence: CASSLVDTEQYF.

A single count supports this clone. The chain is built from TRBV28 and TRBJ1-3, with TRBD1 identical over 9 bases. V was clipped by 5 bases and J by 4 bases; unmatched bases: 12. This CDR3 is 17 amino acids long. CDR1 is MDHEN and CDR2 is SYDVKM in the germline V gene. CDR3 sequence (DNA): TGTGCCAGCAGTCCCAGGGGACAGGGTTGGATGGGAAACACCATATATTTT. This encodes CASSPRGQGWMGNTIYF.

This clone was counted between two and nine times. This same CDR3 is encoded by further DNA sequences in the sample. The chain employs TRBV7-8 and TRBJ2-7, with 10 bases that match TRBD1. V lost 5 bases and J lost 3; bases outside the gene matches: 4. The germline V gene has CDR1 SGHVS and CDR2 FQNEAQ. The CDR3 has 14 residues. Written as DNA, the CDR3 is TGTGCCAGCAGCCCGAGGACAGGGGGCTACGAGCAGTACTTC. Its translation is CASSPRTGGYEQYF.

The J gene is TRBJ2-1, the V gene TRBV5-4; D is undetermined. This CDR3 comprises 14 residues. V was cut by 1 base and J by 8 bases, with 13 bases left in between. Germline V gene data show CDR1 as SGHNT and CDR2 as YYREEE (reference sequence). The CDR3 DNA is TGTGCCAGCAGCTTGATTGGAATTGATGATGAGCAGTTCTTC. Its translation: CASSLIGIDDEQFF.

This chain joins TRBV15 and TRBJ2-3; no clear D gene. CDR3 length: 13 residues. CDR1 is LNHNV, CDR2 YYDKDF, per germline (reference sequence). V was shortened by 3 bases and J by 8 bases, with 12 bases between the two germline ends. CDR3 loop: CATSSPTPPTQYF. The CDR3 region has the DNA TGTGCCACCAGCAGTCCGACCCCACCTACGCAGTATTTT.

The V call is TRBV28, the J call TRBJ1-5, with D maybe TRBD1 (5 bases). V was clipped by 7 bases and J by 0 bases, with 16 bases between them. Germline CDR1 and CDR2: MDHEN and SYDVKM. The CDR3 is 16 residues long. The CDR3 loop reads CASNWGSGYSNQPQHF. The DNA of the CDR3 is TGTGCCAGCAACTGGGGGAGCGGGTATAGCAATCAGCCCCAGCATTTT.

The V and J genes are TRBV1 and TRBJ2-1; no DNA check was done on the table's D call, TRBD2. TRBV1 is tagged as a pseudogene. CDR3 size: 17 residues. The CDR3 loop is CTSSQDRPLGGHNEQFF. CDR3 nucleotide sequence: TGCACCAGCAGCCAAGATCGGCCACTGGGCGGGCACAATGAGCAGTTCTTC.

The CDR3 loop reads CASSLGHGYEQYF. Written as DNA, the CDR3 is TGTGCCAGCAGCTTAGGGCACGGGTACGAGCAGTACTTC. The chain has TRBV7-6 and TRBJ2-7, with D unclear. CDR1 is SGHVS and CDR2 is FNYEAQ in the germline V gene. The CDR3 is 13 residues long. The germline V and J ends were trimmed by 1 base and 4 bases, with 8 bases remaining between them.

CDR3: CASRQAGYGYTF. CDR3 DNA: TGTGCCAGTCGACAGGCGGGCTATGGCTACACCTTC. The chain has TRBV19 and TRBJ1-2, with a tentative D call TRBD1 (6 bases). This CDR3 has 12 amino acids. The V end lost 8 bases, the J end lost 4 bases, and 11 bases lay between the germline ends. From germline, CDR1 is LNHDA and CDR2 SQIVND (reference sequence).

The gene calls are TRBV11-2 and TRBJ2-1; TRBD1 is a possible D gene (5 bases). Trimming removed 5 bases from V and 3 bases from J, with 20 bases in between. Germline V gene lookup returns CDR1 SGHAT and CDR2 FQNNGV. The CDR3 runs 17 residues. The CDR3 spells CASSPGLGPLFYNEQFF. The CDR3 DNA is TGTGCCAGCAGCCCAGGGCTTGGACCGCTCTTCTACAATGAGCAGTTCTTC.